This entry features one TCR beta chain sequence. Its antigen is as yet unknown. These data come from a study of T cell repertoires in cytomegalovirus infection. Turning to the study itself: Selected CMV epitopes included recently identified HLA-C-restricted ones as well as well-studied HLA-B-restricted ones. The study, taken as a whole, reports: The ex vivo response showed dominance by HLA-C-restricted CMV-specific TCR beta clonotypes.

There are 13 residues in the CDR3. The V and J ends lost 6 bases and 5 bases respectively, with 13 bases between them. TCRdb itself ran the reads through MiXCR, one entry per CDR3 protein. Seen here are a few hundred thousand distinct CDR3 sequences, 30% to 35% observed once, and the top ten hold about 17%. The clonotype comes from a human donor in good health (CMV status not recorded). Some clones in this sample may be carry-over from other donors' samples. The input for sequencing was cultured PBMCs, taken from culture after CMV antigen stimulation. This sequence joins TRBV12-3 or TRBV12-4 and TRBJ1-2; D uncertain. The CDR3 is CASRETAEYGYTF. CDR3 in DNA: TGTGCCAGCAGGGAGACTGCAGAATATGGCTACACCTTC.